Described below is a single T cell receptor beta chain sequence and its context. Antigen specificity is unknown. The CDR3 has 13 residues. CDR1 PRHDT and CDR2 FYEKMQ come from the germline V gene (reference sequence). V lost 10 bases and J lost 3; bases outside the gene matches: 9. This sample is drawn from a study of T cell responses to AZD1222 COVID-19 vaccine. Regarding the study as a whole: Spike-specific TCR breadth and depth rose after two AZD1222 doses. Mapped onto spike, vaccine-associated CD4 TCRs spanned it and were dominant at 160-218 and 743-854.

Assay: immunoSEQ multiplex PCR; the TCRdb copy retains only in-frame clones and omits some. The sample comprises around 150,000 clones, about 89% of which are singletons, and approximately 8% rests with the top ten. The genes are TRBV13 and TRBJ2-7; TRBD1 agrees at 7 bases. The TCR comes from an adult who received the MenACWY meningococcal vaccine as a control. The sequencing used peripheral blood, collected 28 days after the second dose of the MenACWY control vaccine. The CDR3 protein is CATGDREGYEQYF. The CDR3 coding sequence is TGTGCCACCGGAGACAGGGAAGGCTACGAGCAGTACTTC.